This T cell receptor (beta chain) appears in the sequencing data of a study of T cells in Graves' hyperthyroidism and ophthalmopathy. Regarding the study as a whole: In simple terms, a model built on 13 V-J features told ophthalmopathy apart from stable hyperthyroidism. Within blood appeared most thyroid clonotypes that had expanded above 0.001. Median prediction lead before ophthalmopathy onset was 5 to 7 months with the model.

From RNA transcripts, TCR beta CDR3 regions were amplified. HTBI primers were used for first-round RT-PCR of the TCR CDR3. A single record per CDR3 protein comes from TCRdb applying MiXCR to the multiplex PCR reads. Here the sample spans under 300,000 distinct CDR3 sequences, more than 12% being singletons. Uncontrolled infection, other autoimmune disease, pregnancy and lactation each barred patients from inclusion. V was pared by 11 bases and J by 5 bases, with 15 bases between. Germline loops: CDR1 MNHEY, CDR2 SVGEGT. The CDR3 is made up of 12 amino acids. Remarks on this clonotype: What it binds is not known.

The receptor was derived from a middle-aged woman with Graves' hyperthyroidism that later progressed to Graves' ophthalmopathy. The sample was blood. The genes are TRBV6-2 or TRBV6-3 and TRBJ1-1; D gene uncertain. This CDR3 is CALGSKVTEAFF. In DNA form, the CDR3 reads TGTGCCTTAGGCTCCAAAGTGACTGAAGCTTTCTTT.